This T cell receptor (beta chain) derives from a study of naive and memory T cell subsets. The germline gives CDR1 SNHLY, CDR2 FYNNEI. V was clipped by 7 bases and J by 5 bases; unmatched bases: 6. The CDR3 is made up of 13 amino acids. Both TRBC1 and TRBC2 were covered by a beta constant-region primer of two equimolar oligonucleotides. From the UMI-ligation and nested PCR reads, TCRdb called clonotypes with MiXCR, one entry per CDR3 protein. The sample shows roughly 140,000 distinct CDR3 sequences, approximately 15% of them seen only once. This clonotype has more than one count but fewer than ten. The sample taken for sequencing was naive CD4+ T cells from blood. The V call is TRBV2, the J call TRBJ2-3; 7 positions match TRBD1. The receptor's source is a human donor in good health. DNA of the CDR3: TGTGCCAGCAATCAGGGGGTCAGAGATACGCAGTATTTT. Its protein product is CASNQGVRDTQYF. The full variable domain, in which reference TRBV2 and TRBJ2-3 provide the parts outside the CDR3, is EPEVTQTPSHQVTQMGQEVILRCVPISNHLYFYWYRQILGQKVEFLVSFYNNEISEKSEIFDDQFSVERPDGSNFTLKIRSTKLEDSAMYFCASNQGVRDTQYFGPGTRLTVL.